The sequence of this TCR beta chain was determined in a study of CD8 T cells in Susac syndrome. Sequencing targeted TCR beta in blood CD8+ and CD4+ T cells. The CD8+ and CD4+ T cells were isolated magnetically using a negative isolation approach, whereas the TEMRA cells were enriched by FACS. V was clipped by 5 bases and J by 2 bases, with 19 bases between them. CDR1 and CDR2 (germline): SGHVS, FNYEAQ. The CDR3 is 16 amino acids. An amount of RNA that ranged from roughly 0.45 to 1 ug was reverse transcribed with random hexamers. A multiplex approach, immunoSEQ multiplex PCR, amplified TCR beta CDR3 across 54 Vbeta and 13 Jbeta. Each CDR3 protein gets one entry after TCRdb re-called the immunoSEQ multiplex PCR reads with MiXCR. The profile shows 100,000 to 150,000 distinct CDR3 sequences, more than 90% of them singletons.

The V and J genes are TRBV7-6 and TRBJ2-7; TRBD1 or TRBD2 may be the D gene (6 bases each). The sequence was collected from a human donor in good health. The sample comprised CD4+ T cells from PBMCs. The CDR3, as DNA: TGTGCCAGCAGCCCCTCATTCGGGGGCCTAACCTACGAGCAGTACTTC. Amino acids: CASSPSFGGLTYEQYF.